This note documents a single T cell receptor (beta chain) sequence. This specimen comes from a study of beta chain features in type 1 diabetes. Of the isolated RNA, all was reverse transcribed, and so the sequenced material was expressed TCRB transcripts. Assay: immunoSEQ multiplex PCR; the TCRdb copy retains only in-frame clones and omits some. The sample holds some 44,000 clones; under 65% are singletons and the top ten take more than 2%. Germline V gives CDR1 SQVTM, CDR2 ANQGSEA. The CDR3 covers 13 residues. V was shortened by 5 bases and J by 3 bases, with 11 bases between the two germline ends. This receptor was identified in a woman younger than 30 in good health. The sample consisted of Tregs from blood. The chain employs TRBV29-1 and TRBJ1-5; D might be TRBD1 (6 bases). The DNA of the CDR3 is TGCAGCGTTACACAGGGCCACAATCAGCCCCAGCATTTT. Amino acid sequence: CSVTQGHNQPQHF.